This T cell receptor beta chain emerged from a study of graft-versus-host responses after intestinal transplantation (dated by TCRdb to the early 2020s). Study-wide context: The transplants that recipients got were multivisceral, liver-intestinal, or isolated intestinal. Anti-thymocyte globulin induction was given to all recipients, followed by maintenance tacrolimus and steroids for 2 to 3 years. After intestinal transplantation, graft-versus-host and host-versus-graft alloreactive T cell clones in the graft, circulation and bone marrow were tracked using bulk TCR-beta CDR3 sequencing. To identify alloreactive clones, pre-transplant mixed lymphocyte reaction products were sequenced and then compared with unstimulated pre-transplant donor and recipient T cells. The cohort enrolled 24 intestinal transplant recipients, one of whom was a retransplant, and 3 patients without pretransplant specimens were excluded. Donor T cell macrochimerism was defined as a peak of at least 4% donor T cells among recipient peripheral blood mononuclear cells. Rather than being sequenced by the commercial service, samples from a few later patients were sequenced in-house on an Illumina MiSeq and processed with MiXCR. On the study overall, not on this receptor specifically: Patients with donor T cell macrochimerism had high GvH to HvG T cell clonal ratios in their allografts. Peak levels of circulating GvH clones were associated with declines in HvG clones early after transplant. Conclusions were limited by the relatively low number and heterogeneity of intestinal transplant patients. GvH clones were found in recipient bone marrow, and some of the GvH clones appeared earlier in ileal mucosa or blood, which is consistent with an intestinal mucosal origin.

Comment on this clone: The antigen it binds to is not known. No base quality information exists; no much larger clone differs at one position.

Libraries were constructed by the immunoSEQ multiplex PCR assay. For most patients, genomic DNA was isolated with the Qiagen DNeasy Blood and Tissue Kit and sent frozen to Adaptive Biotechnologies for TCR sequencing. Adaptive Biotechnologies carried out high-throughput TCR-beta CDR3 sequencing of genomic DNA for most patients. On the authors' methods: TCR sequencing data were retrieved from Adaptive's ImmunoSEQ software for some 19 patients, whereas a few other patients were processed with MiXCR and VDJtools. To correct CD4 versus CD8 sorting errors, any sequence found in both subsets at a frequency ratio below 5:1 was removed. Because the origin of CDR3 nucleotide sequences shared between donor and recipient could not be assigned, those sequences were removed. To be classed as alloreactive, a clone needed at least 2-fold expansion over unstimulated cells and a minimum CFSE-low frequency of 0.002% (template counts) or 0.001% (read counts). A clone was considered mappable if detected in the sequenced pre-transplant spleen, lymph node, or MLR CFSE-low populations of the donor or recipient. The cumulative frequency of alloreactive clones was calculated as a percentage of all sequences, weighted by copy number. TCRdb carries this immuneACCESS record with in-frame sequences only. Its versions omit some clonotypes, under half of them owing to an unresolved V gene in the studies checked, with the rest unexplained. V and J calls and clone size come straight from that table; D and trimming were deduced from the DNA. Recorded for this sample are 98,000 or so clones; about 88% of them occurred a single time. More than 0.8% of the sample belongs to the ten largest clones.

The CDR3 runs 14 residues from the cysteine to the phenylalanine. Just CDR3 DNA is preserved here, 42 bases in frame from base 1. The germline V gene (reference sequence) gives CDR1 as SEHNR and CDR2 as FQNEAQ. At the junction V is shortened by 4 bases and J by 6 bases, with 15 bases in between. The sample's time point label, decoded: cells obtained before transplantation from donor or recipient. CD3+CD4+ and CD3+CD8+ populations were FACS-sorted from unstimulated pre-transplant donor and recipient cells taken from spleen or lymph nodes. This TCR came from a human donor who received an intestinal transplant. Sequencing used unstimulated CD4+ T cells sorted from spleen or lymph node cells, obtained before intestinal transplant. This chain is built from TRBV7-9 and TRBJ1-2; confidence is insufficient to name the D gene. The CDR3 in this case is CASSSTTDRDGYTF. The sequenced DNA: TGTGCCAGCAGCTCCACGACCGACCGGGATGGCTACACCTTC.